The 2 T cell receptor beta chains listed next were all sequenced from one sample in a study of blood T cells in healthy people across ages. The second PCR ran about 6 to 11 cycles with a sample-barcoded 5' primer and J-beta primers. In TCRdb, the 5' RACE reads were re-called with MiXCR into one record per CDR3 protein. The table includes hundreds of thousands of distinct CDR3 sequences, 45% to 50% detected once. The sample was blood. All receptors derive from a woman aged 55-70 years in good health.

The chain links TRBV4-2 to TRBJ2-2; 7 nucleotides agree with TRBD1. This CDR3 contains 16 residues. Germline values: CDR1 LGHNA, CDR2 YNFKEQ. The V and J ends lost 5 bases and 3 bases, in that order; junction bases with no gene match: 9. The CDR3 reads CASSLPTGSDTGELFF. CDR3 coding DNA: TGTGCCAGCAGCTTACCGACAGGGTCGGACACCGGGGAGCTGTTTTTT.

The chain uses TRBV7-3 and TRBJ2-2; TRBD1 matches 11 bases. The CDR3 has 15 amino acids. Trimming at V came to 5 bases and at J to 4 bases, leaving 3 bases not matched to a gene. CDR1 is SGHTA, CDR2 FQGTGA, per germline. CDR3 sequence: CASSLGQGATGELFF. In nucleotides, the CDR3 is TGTGCCAGCAGCCTTGGACAGGGGGCCACCGGGGAGCTGTTTTTT.